One and the same sample provided the 29 T cell receptor beta chains below, sequenced in a study of cytomegalovirus exposure and HLA in healthy donors. Primers: 60 Vbeta forward and 13 Jbeta reverse. Assay: immunoSEQ multiplex PCR; the TCRdb copy retains only in-frame clones and omits some. The sample holds about 140,000 clones, approximately 80% seen once. Sequenced input: PBMCs. These receptors were taken from a woman aged 18-29 years in good health and CMV-seropositive.

This clone was observed a handful of times. The V call is TRBV9, the J call TRBJ1-1, with TRBD1 matching over 11 bases. The germline V gene encodes CDR1 SGDLS and CDR2 YYNGEE. The CDR3 consists of 14 residues. With V trimmed by 2 bases and J by 5 bases, 2 bases remained unmatched. This CDR3 is CASSVDRGRTEAFF. In nucleotides, the CDR3 is TGTGCCAGCAGCGTGGACAGGGGGCGGACTGAAGCTTTCTTT.

The genes are TRBV7-2 and TRBJ2-1; D not certain. Trimming shortened V by 3 bases and J by 4 bases, and 7 bases separated the two germline ends. The CDR3 loop spans 13 amino acids. Germline CDR1 and CDR2: SGHTA and FQGNSA. The CDR3 DNA reads as TGTGCCAGCAGCTTCCAGTCGTACAATGAGCAGTTCTTC. Its protein product is CASSFQSYNEQFF. Looking up the rest from reference TRBV7-2 and TRBJ2-1 gives the full variable domain: GAGVSQSPSNKVTEKGKDVELRCDPISGHTALYWYRQSLGQGLEFLIYFQGNSAPDKSGLPSDRFSAERTGGSVSTLTIQRTQQEDSAVYLCASSFQSYNEQFFGPGTRLTVL.

This clone was seen only once. The chain links TRBV25-1 to TRBJ2-5, with TRBD1 identical over 8 bases. The DNA end favors TRBJ2-7, so the J call may be wrong. Germline assignment: CDR1 MGHDK and CDR2 SYGVNS. This CDR3 is 14 amino acids long. The CDR3 nucleotides are TGTGCCAGCAGTGGGCAGGGGGCAGCTTACGAGCAGTACTTC. Translation gives CASSGQGAAYEQYF.

J is TRBJ2-1 and V is TRBV5-1, with 8 bases matching TRBD2. V shed 2 bases, J shed 4 bases, and the junction held 8 bases outside the gene matches. In germline, CDR1 is SGHRS, CDR2 YFSETQ. There are 16 residues in the CDR3. CDR3 loop: CASSFGLAGSYNEQFF. The CDR3, as DNA: TGCGCCAGCAGCTTCGGCTTAGCGGGATCATACAATGAGCAGTTCTTC.

V is TRBV6-5 and J is TRBJ1-6; D is perhaps TRBD1 (6 bases). CDR3 size: 14 residues. V was cut by 4 bases and J by 11 bases, with 15 bases left in between. Germline V gives CDR1 MNHEY, CDR2 SVGAGI. This CDR3 is CASSSLRGGTPLHF. CDR3 nucleotide sequence: TGTGCCAGCAGTTCCCTCAGGGGAGGGACACCCCTCCACTTT.

Only a few counts were recorded for this clone. The chain couples TRBV19 to TRBJ1-1; D is unresolved. V shed 1 base and J shed 1 base, with 10 bases lying between them. Germline CDR1 is LNHDA and CDR2 is SQIVND (reference sequence). The CDR3 consists of 15 residues. CDR3 sequence reads: CASSIGAPSNTEAFF. The CDR3 nucleotides are TGTGCCAGTAGTATAGGGGCGCCATCGAACACTGAAGCTTTCTTT.

V is TRBV6-5 and J is TRBJ1-5; D is ambiguous. CDR3 size: 13 residues. Trimming removed 6 bases at V and 0 bases at J, with 6 bases between. CDR1 and CDR2 (germline): MNHEY, SVGAGI. CDR3 loop: CASSPVSNQPQHF. The CDR3 DNA reads as TGTGCCAGCAGCCCGGTTAGCAATCAGCCCCAGCATTTT.

This chain links TRBV6-1 with TRBJ2-7, with 14 bases fitting TRBD2. From germline, CDR1 is MNHNS and CDR2 SASEGT. The CDR3 spans 16 residues. With 4 bases clipped from V and 0 bases from J, the junction kept 2 bases outside the gene matches. As DNA, the CDR3 is TGTGCCAGCAGTGGGGGACTAGCGGGGGCCTCCTACGAGCAGTACTTC. Translated, it gives CASSGGLAGASYEQYF.

In its sample, this clone was seen a few times. V and J are TRBV4-1 and TRBJ2-7; D not certain. The CDR3 is 15 amino acids. Per germline, CDR1 MGHRA and CDR2 YSYEKL. With 0 bases removed from V and 2 bases from J, the gap between germline ends came to 11 bases. The DNA for the CDR3 is TGCGCCAGCAGCCAAGATCGAAGCCCCGCCTACGAGCAGTACTTC. It translates to CASSQDRSPAYEQYF.

V usage is TRBV5-4 and J usage is TRBJ1-5; unclear D gene. Per the germline V gene, CDR1 is SGHNT and CDR2 is YYREEE (reference sequence). Trimming removed 1 base at V and 2 bases at J, with 10 bases between. The CDR3 has 15 amino acids. CDR3 sequence reads: CASSLYEGGNQPQHF. The CDR3 DNA reads as TGTGCCAGCAGCTTGTACGAGGGAGGCAATCAGCCCCAGCATTTT. Using reference TRBV5-4 and TRBJ1-5 for the parts outside the CDR3, the full variable domain is ETGVTQSPTHLIKTRGQQVTLRCSSQSGHNTVSWYQQALGQGPQFIFQYYREEENGRGNFPPRFSGLQFPNYSSELNVNALELDDSALYLCASSLYEGGNQPQHFGDGTRLSIL.

Only a few counts were recorded for this clone. The chain is built from TRBV7-9 and TRBJ1-5; 7 nucleotides align to TRBD1. The germline CDR1 and CDR2 sequences are SEHNR and FQNEAQ (reference sequence). V was pared by 5 bases and J by 3 bases, with 7 bases of the junction left unmatched. The CDR3 length is 15 residues. CDR3 in amino acids: CASSDWTGINQPQHF. CDR3 DNA: TGTGCCAGCAGCGATTGGACAGGAATCAATCAGCCCCAGCATTTT.

The J gene is TRBJ1-5, the V gene TRBV6-6; tentative D call: TRBD1 (6 bases). V was clipped by 6 bases and J by 4 bases, with 16 bases between them. Germline CDR1 reads MNHNY; CDR2 reads SVGAGI (reference sequence). The CDR3 totals 15 residues. Written as DNA, the CDR3 is TGTGCCAGCAGACCAAACGACAGGTGGAATCAGCCCCAGCATTTT. This gives the protein CASRPNDRWNQPQHF.

V and J are TRBV7-5 and TRBJ2-1; the DNA was not compared with TRBD2, the D call given in the table. TRBV7-5 is a documented pseudogene. CDR3 length equals 19 residues. Here the CDR3 reads CARSLSPGKNSVRGDEQFF. CDR3 sequence (DNA): TGTGCCAGAAGCTTGAGTCCGGGGAAGAATAGTGTGAGAGGTGATGAGCAGTTCTTC.

This chain links TRBV7-2 with TRBJ1-2, with a weak D call TRBD1 (5 bases). The V end was cut by 1 base, the J end by 7 bases, with 10 bases between. The CDR3 loop spans 13 amino acids. Germline CDR1 and CDR2: SGHTA and FQGNSA. The CDR3 spells CASSLGLQGGYTF. The CDR3 region has the DNA TGTGCCAGCAGCTTAGGGCTGCAGGGTGGCTACACCTTC. The variable domain in full, with the rest retrieved from reference TRBV7-2 and TRBJ1-2, is GAGVSQSPSNKVTEKGKDVELRCDPISGHTALYWYRQSLGQGLEFLIYFQGNSAPDKSGLPSDRFSAERTGGSVSTLTIQRTQQEDSAVYLCASSLGLQGGYTFGSGTRLTVV.

This clone was counted a single time. This sequence joins TRBV28 and TRBJ2-2; TRBD1 aligns across 12 bases. Germline lookup yields CDR1 MDHEN and CDR2 SYDVKM. Unmatched junction bases numbered 5, after V lost 3 bases and J lost 6 bases. CDR3 length equals 16 residues. Here the CDR3 reads CASSFLGTGGPGELFF. In nucleotides, the CDR3 is TGTGCCAGCAGTTTCCTCGGGACAGGGGGCCCCGGGGAGCTGTTTTTT. The variable domain in full, with the rest retrieved from reference TRBV28 and TRBJ2-2, is DVKVTQSSRYLVKRTGEKVFLECVQDMDHENMFWYRQDPGLGLRLIYFSYDVKMKEKGDIPEGYSVSREKKERFSLILESASTNQTSMYLCASSFLGTGGPGELFFGEGSRLTVL.

This chain connects TRBV6-1 to TRBJ1-1, with 9 bases that match TRBD1. With V trimmed by 7 bases and J by 1 base, 4 bases remained unmatched. Germline V gene sequence: CDR1 MNHNS, CDR2 SASEGT. The length of the CDR3 is 14 residues. CDR3 protein: CASIRTGENTEAFF. DNA of the CDR3: TGTGCCAGCATCCGGACAGGGGAGAACACTGAAGCTTTCTTT.

The rearrangement uses TRBV5-6 and TRBJ2-1; TRBD1 is a possible D gene (6 bases). The CDR3 runs 15 residues. The V gene lost 1 base and the J gene lost 9 bases, with 17 bases spanning the gap. The germline gives CDR1 SGHDT, CDR2 YYEEEE. The CDR3 DNA reads as TGTGCCAGCAGCTTGATCGGGACATCTCCCGGTGAGCAGTTCTTC. Encoded protein: CASSLIGTSPGEQFF.

The DNA for the CDR3 is TGTGCCGGGGCGGGATCCTCAAGGGATTATAGCAATCAGCCCCAGCATTTT. Translated: CAGAGSSRDYSNQPQHF. The rearrangement uses TRBV28 and TRBJ1-5; D possibly corresponds to TRBD1 (5 bases). In germline, CDR1 is MDHEN, CDR2 SYDVKM. The V end was cut by 11 bases, the J end by 0 bases, with 23 bases between. CDR3 length: 17 residues.

This clone came up a few times. Germline and junction disagree at one end, which may indicate a read error. The chain employs TRBV20-1 and TRBJ2-1; D unclear. Germline V gene sequence: CDR1 DFQATT, CDR2 SNEGSKA (reference sequence). This CDR3 region has 11 residues. The CDR3 sequence is CSASSHNEQFF. DNA for the CDR3: TGCAGTGCTAGCTCCCACAATGAGCAGTTCTTC.

V gene TRBV7-2 combines with J gene TRBJ2-7; TRBD2 agrees at 9 bases. Germline CDR1 and CDR2: SGHTA and FQGNSA. After removal of 1 base from V and 2 bases from J, the junction contained 3 bases not matched to a gene. This CDR3 has 15 amino acids. The CDR3 DNA sequence: TGTGCCAGCAGCTTAGGGGCGGGGGGGCCCTACGAGCAGTACTTC. This codes for CASSLGAGGPYEQYF.

This chain links TRBV13 with TRBJ1-6, with D possibly matching TRBD1 (5 bases). CDR1 and CDR2 (germline): PRHDT, FYEKMQ (reference sequence). V was clipped by 2 bases and J by 5 bases, with 10 bases between them. The CDR3 is made up of 15 amino acids. Written as DNA, the CDR3 is TGTGCCAGCAGCTTAAACGGGGGGGATAATTCACCCCTCCACTTT. Translation gives CASSLNGGDNSPLHF.

V usage is TRBV7-6 and J usage is TRBJ2-5; 8 bases are shared with TRBD2. CDR3 length: 14 amino acids. Germline-derived CDR1 and CDR2 are SGHVS and FNYEAQ. Losses at the gene ends were 8 bases for V and 3 bases for J; bases not matched to a gene: 8. The CDR3 DNA reads TGTGCCAGCGTAAACCGGGGGGGCGAAGAGACCCAGTACTTC. It is translated as CASVNRGGEETQYF.

This sequence joins TRBV5-1 and TRBJ1-1; 9 bases are a match to TRBD1. Germline CDR1 is SGHRS and CDR2 is YFSETQ. The CDR3 is 15 amino acids. V was pared by 4 bases and J by 3 bases, with 7 bases of the junction left unmatched. The CDR3 loop is CASSPGQGRDTEAFF. The CDR3 DNA follows: TGCGCCAGCAGCCCGGGACAGGGACGGGACACTGAAGCTTTCTTT.

Here the CDR3 DNA reads TGCGCCAGCACGACAGGGCTGGATTCACCCCTCCACTTT. This sequence encodes CASTTGLDSPLHF. The chain employs TRBV4-1 and TRBJ1-6, with 7 bases fitting TRBD1. CDR1 is MGHRA, CDR2 YSYEKL, per germline. Trimming took 7 bases from V and 8 from J; bases not matched to a gene: 5. This CDR3 has 13 amino acids.

This clone has a handful of counts. The chain couples TRBV28 to TRBJ1-2; no definite D call. Germline V gives CDR1 MDHEN, CDR2 SYDVKM. Between the trimmed V and J ends, which lost 7 bases and 2 bases, there was a span of 11 bases. This CDR3 region has 13 residues. CDR3 sequence: CASIGYQNYGYTF. The CDR3 bases are TGTGCCAGCATCGGGTATCAGAACTATGGCTACACCTTC.

J is TRBJ1-1 and V is TRBV5-1; perhaps TRBD1 as D (6 bases). This CDR3 spans 12 amino acids. The germline gives CDR1 SGHRS, CDR2 YFSETQ. Trimming removed 0 bases from V and 10 bases from J, with 10 bases in between. The CDR3 bases are TGCGCCAGCAGCTTGGGCGGGGGCAGAGCTTTCTTT. This translates into CASSLGGGRAFF.

The chain links TRBV6-5 to TRBJ1-1; D unclear. Germline-derived CDR1 and CDR2 are MNHEY and SVGAGI. This CDR3 is 13 amino acids long. V lost 6 bases to trimming and J lost 2 bases, with 10 bases between them. CDR3 loop: CASRGTDNTEAFF. CDR3 nucleotides: TGTGCCAGCAGAGGTACAGATAACACTGAAGCTTTCTTT.

CDR3 DNA sequence: TGTGCCAGCAGTCTACAGGGCCGGACGAGTGAAGCTTTCTTT. This gives the protein CASSLQGRTSEAFF. The gene calls are TRBV25-1 and TRBJ1-1, with TRBD1 as a possible D gene (6 bases). V shed 5 bases and J shed 7 bases, with 17 bases lying between them. CDR1 and CDR2 from the germline V gene are MGHDK and SYGVNS. The CDR3 totals 14 residues.

Only a few counts were recorded for this clone. V and J are TRBV6-5 and TRBJ1-1; tentative D call: TRBD1 (6 bases). The V and J ends lost 5 bases and 0 bases respectively, with 10 bases between them. The CDR3 covers 14 residues. The germline V gene encodes CDR1 MNHEY and CDR2 SVGAGI. CDR3 amino acids: CASSRDTLNTEAFF. The DNA of the CDR3 is TGTGCCAGCAGTAGGGACACTCTGAACACTGAAGCTTTCTTT.